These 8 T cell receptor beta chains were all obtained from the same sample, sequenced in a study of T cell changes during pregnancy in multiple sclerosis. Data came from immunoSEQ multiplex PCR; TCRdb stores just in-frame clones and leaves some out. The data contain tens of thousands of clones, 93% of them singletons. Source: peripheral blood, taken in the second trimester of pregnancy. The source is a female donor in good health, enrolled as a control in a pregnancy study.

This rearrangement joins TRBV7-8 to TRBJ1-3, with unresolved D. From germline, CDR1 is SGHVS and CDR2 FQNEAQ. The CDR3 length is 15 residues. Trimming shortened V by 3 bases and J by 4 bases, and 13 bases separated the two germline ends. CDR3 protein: CASSFPGFAGNTIYF. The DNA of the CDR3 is TGTGCCAGCAGCTTTCCCGGGTTCGCCGGAAACACCATATATTTT. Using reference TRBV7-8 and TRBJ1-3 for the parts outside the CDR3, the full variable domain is GAGVSQSPRYKVAKRGQDVALRCDPISGHVSLFWYQQALGQGPEFLTYFQNEAQLDKSGLPSDRFFAERPEGSVSTLKIQRTQQEDSAVYLCASSFPGFAGNTIYFGEGSWLTVV.

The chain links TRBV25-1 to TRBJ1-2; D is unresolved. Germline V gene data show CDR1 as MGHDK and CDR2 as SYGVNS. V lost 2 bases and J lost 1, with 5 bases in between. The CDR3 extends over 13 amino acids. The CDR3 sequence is CASSEGLNYGYTF. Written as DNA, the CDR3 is TGTGCCAGCAGTGAAGGGCTTAACTATGGCTACACCTTC.

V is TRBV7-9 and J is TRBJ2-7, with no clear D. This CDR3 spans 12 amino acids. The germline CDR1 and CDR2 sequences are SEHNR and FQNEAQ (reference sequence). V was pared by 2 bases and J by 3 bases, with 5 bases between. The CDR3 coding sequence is TGTGCCAGCAGCTTACAGAACTACGAGCAGTACTTC. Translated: CASSLQNYEQYF.

In DNA, the CDR3 is TGCGCCAGCAGCCAGAGCGGGACACCCACAGCCCTTAATGAAAAACTGTTTTTT. Protein product: CASSQSGTPTALNEKLFF. The V call is TRBV4-3, the J call TRBJ1-4; D may be TRBD1 (6 bases). The CDR3 spans 18 residues. Trimming left V 3 bases short and J 4 bases short, with 21 bases between. The germline CDR1 and CDR2 sequences are LGHNA and YSLEER.

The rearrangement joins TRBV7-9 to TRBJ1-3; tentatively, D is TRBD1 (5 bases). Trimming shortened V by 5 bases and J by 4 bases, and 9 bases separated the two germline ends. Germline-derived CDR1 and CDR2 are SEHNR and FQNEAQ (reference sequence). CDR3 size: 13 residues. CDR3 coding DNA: TGTGCCAGCAGCCCGCGGACAGGAAACACCATATATTTT. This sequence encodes CASSPRTGNTIYF.

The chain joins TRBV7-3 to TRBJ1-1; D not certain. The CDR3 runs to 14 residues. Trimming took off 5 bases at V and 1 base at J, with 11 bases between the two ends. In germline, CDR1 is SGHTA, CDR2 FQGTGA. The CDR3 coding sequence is TGTGCCAGCAGCGCCTCCGGGTCGAACACTGAAGCTTTCTTT. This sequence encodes CASSASGSNTEAFF.

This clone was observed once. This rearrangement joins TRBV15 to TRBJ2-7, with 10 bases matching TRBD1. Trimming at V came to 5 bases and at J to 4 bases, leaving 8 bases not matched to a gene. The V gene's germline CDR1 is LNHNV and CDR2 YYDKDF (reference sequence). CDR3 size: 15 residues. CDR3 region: CATSASTGGRYEQYF. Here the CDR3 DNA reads TGTGCCACCAGCGCGTCGACAGGGGGCAGATACGAGCAGTACTTC.

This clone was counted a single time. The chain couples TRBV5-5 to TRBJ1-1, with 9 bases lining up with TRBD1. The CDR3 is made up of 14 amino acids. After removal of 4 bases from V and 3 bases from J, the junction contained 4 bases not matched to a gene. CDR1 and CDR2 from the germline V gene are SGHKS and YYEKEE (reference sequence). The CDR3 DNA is TGTGCCAGCAGCCTATGGACAGGGGACACTGAAGCTTTCTTT. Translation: CASSLWTGDTEAFF.